This note documents a single T cell receptor (beta chain) sequence. The clone's antigen remains unknown. Per-base quality was not reported, and no clone a single base away is much larger than it. Another Seattle source contributed samples from volunteer blood donors who had recovered from COVID-19. Whole blood was collected in K2EDTA tubes by collaborating institutions according to the institutions' own protocols. For TCRbeta analysis, collaborators shipped samples as frozen whole blood, isolated PBMCs, or DNA extracted from either of those sample types. The data stem from a study of blood T cell repertoires in COVID-19 (dated by TCRdb to the early 2020s). Context from the whole study: The collaborator samples originated in the United States, Italy and Spain and spanned the acute and convalescent phases of COVID-19. The dataset comprised deeply sampled blood TCRbeta repertoires from subjects exposed to, actively infected with, or recovered from COVID-19. Where available, HLA class I and class II types were obtained from metadata supplied by the sample provider rather than from assay-based typing. The samples were drawn from two sources: the first 160 participants of the ongoing ImmuneRACE study, and 1,200 or so subjects contributed by 6 global collaborators. The prospective study material was composed of cDNA or gDNA derived from T cells, B-cell-depleted T cells, or PBMCs. A de-identified subject ID, COVID-19 status, age in years and sex were almost always included in the sample metadata. The repertoires were made available in a free public database intended to serve as a resource for research on the immune response to SARS-CoV-2.

The research as a whole found: Clinical and demographic metadata were provided uncurated, with the amount varying by source and participant.

TCRbeta CDR3 regions were amplified from genomic DNA using the immunoSEQ Assay, a bias-controlled multiplex PCR. Concerning the study's data processing: Nucleated cell counts per sample were estimated from amplification of reference gene primers within the assay. To quantify the absolute abundance of each unique TCRbeta CDR3 rearrangement, sequence reads were collapsed and filtered. For each sample, productive Simpson clonality was calculated by taking the square root of Simpson's diversity index across productive rearrangements. Sourced from immuneACCESS, this table was stored by TCRdb with only in-frame sequences that have V and J called. A share of the clones is absent; for the studies checked, an unresolved V gene accounts for under half, and the remainder has no known explanation. V and J calls plus clone size are reproduced from that table; the DNA served to infer D and trimming. In this sample the table shows over 250,000 clones, more than 75% of which occur a single time. The leading ten clones occupy 8.5% to 10% of the sample.

The material sequenced was peripheral blood. This receptor was taken from a man aged 35 to 55 who had recovered from COVID-19.

CDR3 loop: CASSPRSTGRETQYF. The bases are TGTGCCAGCAGCCCCCGGTCGACAGGGAGGGAGACCCAGTACTTC. Here the chain combines TRBV9 and TRBJ2-5; the D gene is perhaps TRBD1, from 7 matching bases. The cysteine opens and the phenylalanine closes a CDR3 of 15 amino acids. Only the CDR3 portion is preserved as DNA: 45 bases, with reading frame beginning at the first base. V is reduced by 4 bases and J by 5 bases, leaving a spacing of 18 bases between them. CDR1 and CDR2 (SGDLS, YYNGEE) derive from the germline V gene.